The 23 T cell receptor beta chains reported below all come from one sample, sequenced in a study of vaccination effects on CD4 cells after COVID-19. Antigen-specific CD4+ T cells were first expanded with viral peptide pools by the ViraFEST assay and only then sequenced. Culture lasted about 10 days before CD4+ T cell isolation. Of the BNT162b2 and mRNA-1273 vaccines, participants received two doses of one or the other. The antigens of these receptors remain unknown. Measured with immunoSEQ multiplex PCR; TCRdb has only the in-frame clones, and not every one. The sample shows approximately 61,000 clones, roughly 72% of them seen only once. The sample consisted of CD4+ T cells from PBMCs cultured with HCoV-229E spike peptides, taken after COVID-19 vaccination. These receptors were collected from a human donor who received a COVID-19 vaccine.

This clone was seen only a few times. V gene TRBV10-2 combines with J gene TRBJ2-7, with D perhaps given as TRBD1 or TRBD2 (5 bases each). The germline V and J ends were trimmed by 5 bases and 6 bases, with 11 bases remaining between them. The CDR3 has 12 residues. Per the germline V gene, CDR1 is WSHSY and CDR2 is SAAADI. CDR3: CASSREGPEQYV. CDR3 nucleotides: TGCGCCAGCAGTCGTGAGGGGCCCGAGCAGTACGTC.

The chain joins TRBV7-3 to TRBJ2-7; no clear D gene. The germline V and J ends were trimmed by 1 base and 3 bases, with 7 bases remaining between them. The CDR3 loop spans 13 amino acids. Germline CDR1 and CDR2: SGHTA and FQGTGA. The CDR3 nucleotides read TGTGCCAGCAGCTTAAAGGCAGTCTACGAGCAGTACGTC. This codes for CASSLKAVYEQYV.

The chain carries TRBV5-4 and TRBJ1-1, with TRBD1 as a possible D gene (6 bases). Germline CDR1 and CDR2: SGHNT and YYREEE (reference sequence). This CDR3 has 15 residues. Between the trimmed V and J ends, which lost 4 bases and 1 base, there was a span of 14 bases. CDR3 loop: CASSRGERENTEAFF. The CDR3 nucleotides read TGTGCCAGCAGCAGGGGGGAGAGGGAGAACACTGAAGCTTTCTTT.

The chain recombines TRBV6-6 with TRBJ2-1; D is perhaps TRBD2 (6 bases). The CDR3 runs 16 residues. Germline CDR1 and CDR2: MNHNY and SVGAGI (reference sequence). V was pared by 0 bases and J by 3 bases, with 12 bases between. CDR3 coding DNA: TGTGCCAGCAGTTACTCGATAGGGACTTTCTACAATGAGCAGTTCTTC. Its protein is CASSYSIGTFYNEQFF.

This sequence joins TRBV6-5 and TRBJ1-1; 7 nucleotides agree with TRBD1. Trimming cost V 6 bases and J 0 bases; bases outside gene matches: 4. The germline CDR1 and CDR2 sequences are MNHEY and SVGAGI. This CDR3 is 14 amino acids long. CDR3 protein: CASSLGTVNTEAFF. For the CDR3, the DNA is TGTGCCAGCAGCCTCGGGACAGTGAACACTGAAGCTTTCTTT.

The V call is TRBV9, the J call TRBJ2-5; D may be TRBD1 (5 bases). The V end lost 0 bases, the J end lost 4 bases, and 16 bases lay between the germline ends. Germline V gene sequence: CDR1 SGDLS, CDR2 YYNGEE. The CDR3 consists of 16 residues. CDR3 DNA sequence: TGTGCCAGCAGCGTAGCTAATCAAAGGGGATCAGAGACCCAGTACTTC. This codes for CASSVANQRGSETQYF.

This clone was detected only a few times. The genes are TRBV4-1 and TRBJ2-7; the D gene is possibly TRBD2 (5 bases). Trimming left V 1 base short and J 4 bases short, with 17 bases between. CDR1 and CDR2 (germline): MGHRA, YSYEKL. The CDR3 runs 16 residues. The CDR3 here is CASSQVVTGSFYEQYV. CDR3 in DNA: TGCGCCAGCAGCCAAGTAGTTACGGGATCCTTTTACGAGCAGTACGTC.

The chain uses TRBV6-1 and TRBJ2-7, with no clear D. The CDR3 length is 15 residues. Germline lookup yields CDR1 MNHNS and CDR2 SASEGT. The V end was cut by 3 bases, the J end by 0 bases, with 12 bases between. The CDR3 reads CASSDSARGSYEQYV. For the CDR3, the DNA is TGTGCCAGCAGTGATTCGGCCCGTGGCTCCTACGAGCAGTACGTC.

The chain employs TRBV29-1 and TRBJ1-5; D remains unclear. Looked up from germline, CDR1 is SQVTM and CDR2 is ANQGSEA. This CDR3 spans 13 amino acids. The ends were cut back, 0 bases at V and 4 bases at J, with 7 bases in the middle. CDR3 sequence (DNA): TGCAGCGTTGAAGAGGAGCCAAATCAGCCCCAGCATTTT. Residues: CSVEEEPNQPQHF.

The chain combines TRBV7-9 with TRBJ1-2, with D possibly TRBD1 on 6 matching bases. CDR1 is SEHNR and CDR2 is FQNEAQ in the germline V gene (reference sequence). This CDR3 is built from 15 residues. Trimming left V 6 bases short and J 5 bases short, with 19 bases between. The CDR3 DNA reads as TGTGCCAGCAGTCTCTACTCGGGCAGGGGATATGGCTACACCTTC. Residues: CASSLYSGRGYGYTF.

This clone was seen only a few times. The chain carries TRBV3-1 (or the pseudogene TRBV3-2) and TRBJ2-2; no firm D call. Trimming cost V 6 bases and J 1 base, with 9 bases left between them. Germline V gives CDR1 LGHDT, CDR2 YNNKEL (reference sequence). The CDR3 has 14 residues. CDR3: CASSLAGNTGELFF. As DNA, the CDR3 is TGTGCCAGCAGTTTAGCAGGGAACACCGGGGAGCTGTTTTTT.

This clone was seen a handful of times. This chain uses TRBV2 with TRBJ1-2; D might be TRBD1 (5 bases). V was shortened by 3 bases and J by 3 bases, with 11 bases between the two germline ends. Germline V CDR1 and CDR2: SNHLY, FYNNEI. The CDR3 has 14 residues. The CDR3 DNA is TGTGCCAGCAGTGAGCAGGGTGGGGACTATGGCTACACCTTC. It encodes CASSEQGGDYGYTF. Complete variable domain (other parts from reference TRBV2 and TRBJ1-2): EPEVTQTPSHQVTQMGQEVILRCVPISNHLYFYWYRQILGQKVEFLVSFYNNEISEKSEIFDDQFSVERPDGSNFTLKIRSTKLEDSAMYFCASSEQGGDYGYTFGSGTRLTVV.

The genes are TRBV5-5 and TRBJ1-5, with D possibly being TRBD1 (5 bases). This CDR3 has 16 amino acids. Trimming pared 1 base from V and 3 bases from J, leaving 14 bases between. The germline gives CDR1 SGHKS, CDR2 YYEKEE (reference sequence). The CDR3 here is CASSLWAGAPNQPQHF. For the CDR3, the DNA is TGTGCCAGCAGCTTGTGGGCTGGGGCCCCCAATCAGCCCCAGCATTTT.

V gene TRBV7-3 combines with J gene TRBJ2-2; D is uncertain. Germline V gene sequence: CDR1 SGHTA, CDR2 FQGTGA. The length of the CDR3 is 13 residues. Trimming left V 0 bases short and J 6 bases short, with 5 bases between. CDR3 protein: CASSLTGAGELFF. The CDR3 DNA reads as TGTGCCAGCAGCTTAACAGGCGCCGGGGAGCTGTTTTTT.

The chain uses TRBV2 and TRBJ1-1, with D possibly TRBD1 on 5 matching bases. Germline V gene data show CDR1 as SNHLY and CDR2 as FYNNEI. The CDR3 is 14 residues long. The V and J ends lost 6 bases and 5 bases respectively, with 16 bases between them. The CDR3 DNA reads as TGTGCCAGCAGGGGGACCGGGAGAATGACTGAAGCTTTCTTT. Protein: CASRGTGRMTEAFF.

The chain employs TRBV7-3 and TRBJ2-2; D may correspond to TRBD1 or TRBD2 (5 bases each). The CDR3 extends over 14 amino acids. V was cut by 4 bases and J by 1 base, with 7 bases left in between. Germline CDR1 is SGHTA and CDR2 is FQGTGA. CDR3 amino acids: CASSWGLNTGELFF. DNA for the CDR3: TGTGCCAGCAGCTGGGGGTTGAACACCGGGGAGCTGTTTTTT.

CDR3 sequence reads: CASSRESITDTQYF. The CDR3 DNA is TGTGCCAGCAGTAGGGAAAGCATCACAGATACGCAGTATTTT. The chain carries TRBV6-5 and TRBJ2-3; D gene ambiguous. Trimming removed 5 bases from V and 2 bases from J, with 11 bases in between. The CDR3 has 14 residues. In germline, CDR1 is MNHEY, CDR2 SVGAGI.

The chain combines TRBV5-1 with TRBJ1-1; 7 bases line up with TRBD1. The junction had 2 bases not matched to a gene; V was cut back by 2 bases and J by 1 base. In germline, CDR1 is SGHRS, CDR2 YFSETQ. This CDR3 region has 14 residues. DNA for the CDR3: TGCGCCAGCAGCTTTTCAGGGGGGAACACTGAAGCTTTCTTT. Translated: CASSFSGGNTEAFF.

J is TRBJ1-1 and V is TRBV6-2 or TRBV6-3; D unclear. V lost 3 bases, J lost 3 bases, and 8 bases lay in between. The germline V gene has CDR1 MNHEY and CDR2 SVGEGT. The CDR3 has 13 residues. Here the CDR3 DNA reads TGTGCCAGCAGTTATCCCCGACACACTGAAGCTTTCTTT. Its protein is CASSYPRHTEAFF.

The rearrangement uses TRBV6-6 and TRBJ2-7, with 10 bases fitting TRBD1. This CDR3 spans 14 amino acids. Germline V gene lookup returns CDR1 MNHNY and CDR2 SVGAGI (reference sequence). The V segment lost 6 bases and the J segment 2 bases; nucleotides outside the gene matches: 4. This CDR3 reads CASRRDRGPYEQYV. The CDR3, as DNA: TGTGCCAGCAGACGAGACAGGGGGCCCTACGAGCAGTACGTC.

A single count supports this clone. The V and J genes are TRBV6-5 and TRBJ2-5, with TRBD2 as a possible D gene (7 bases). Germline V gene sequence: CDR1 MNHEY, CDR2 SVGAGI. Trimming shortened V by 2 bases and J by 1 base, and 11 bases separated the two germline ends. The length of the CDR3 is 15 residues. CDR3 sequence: CASSYEGGGQETQYF. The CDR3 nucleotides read TGTGCCAGCAGTTACGAGGGGGGGGGCCAAGAGACCCAGTACTTC.

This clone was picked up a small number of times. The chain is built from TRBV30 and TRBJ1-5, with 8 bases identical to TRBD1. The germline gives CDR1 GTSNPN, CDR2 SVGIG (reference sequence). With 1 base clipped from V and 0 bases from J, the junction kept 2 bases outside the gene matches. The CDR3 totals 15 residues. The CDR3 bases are TGTGCCTGGAGTGGACAGGGGATTAGCAATCAGCCCCAGCATTTT. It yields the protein CAWSGQGISNQPQHF.

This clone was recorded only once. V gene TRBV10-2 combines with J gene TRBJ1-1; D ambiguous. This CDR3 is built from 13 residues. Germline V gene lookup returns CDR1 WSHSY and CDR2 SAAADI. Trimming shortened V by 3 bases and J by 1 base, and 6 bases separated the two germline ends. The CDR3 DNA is TGCGCCAGCAGTGATACTGGGAACACTGAAGCTTTCTTT. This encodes CASSDTGNTEAFF.